A selection of T cell receptor beta chains follows, all from one sample in a study of cytomegalovirus exposure and HLA in healthy donors. The data were produced by immunoSEQ multiplex PCR, yet TCRdb's version contains in-frame clones alone and is incomplete. Among some 150,000 clones listed, roughly nine tenths were seen once. Sample: PBMCs. All receptors come from a woman between 18 and 30 years old in good health and CMV-seropositive. CDR3s include the opening cysteine and the closing phenylalanine or tryptophan. The D gene is left open where the match is weak. Clone size is stated in some rows and not others, as once, few, many or a class when expanded.

V gene,D gene,clone size,J gene,CDR3 protein,CDR3 DNA
TRBV30,TRBD1,.,TRBJ2-6,CAWSAGQGTINSGANVLTF,TGTGCCTGGAGTGCCGGACAGGGGACCATTAACTCTGGGGCCAACGTCCTGACTTTC
TRBV18,TRBD2,.,TRBJ2-1,CASSPTGSGRSDEQFF,TGTGCCAGCTCACCAACGGGCAGCGGGAGGAGCGATGAGCAGTTCTTC
TRBV21-1,.,.,TRBJ1-3,CAGLKGHGNTIYF,TGTGCCGGTCTAAAGGGGCATGGAAACACCATATATTTT
TRBV29-1,.,.,TRBJ2-5,CSVERGETQYF,TGCAGCGTTGAAAGGGGAGAGACCCAGTACTTC
TRBV4-2,.,.,TRBJ1-5,CASSQDESQGLQPQHF,TGTGCCAGCAGCCAAGATGAATCGCAGGGGTTACAGCCCCAGCATTTT
TRBV5-1,TRBD1,.,TRBJ1-2,CASSFTTGADGYTF,TGCGCCAGCAGCTTTACGACAGGGGCGGATGGCTACACCTTC
TRBV5-1,.,.,TRBJ1-5,CASSEQGSNQPQHF,TGCGCCAGCAGCGAACAGGGATCCAATCAGCCCCAGCATTTT
TRBV5-1,.,.,TRBJ2-5,CASSLEVRGETQYF,TGCGCCAGCAGCTTGGAGGTCAGGGGCGAGACCCAGTACTTC
TRBV29-1,TRBD2,.,TRBJ2-1,CSVEGPQLAGMHNEQFF,TGCAGCGTTGAAGGCCCCCAACTAGCGGGGATGCACAATGAGCAGTTCTTC
TRBV19,.,.,TRBJ2-7,CASSMFLEAPYEQYF,TGTGCCAGTAGTATGTTCTTGGAGGCCCCCTACGAGCAGTACTTC
TRBV14,TRBD1,.,TRBJ1-2,CASSLGTGKRGYTF,TGTGCCAGCAGCCTCGGGACAGGGAAGCGTGGCTACACCTTC
TRBV28,.,.,TRBJ1-2,CASGLRDIANLLYGYTF,TGTGCCAGCGGCTTGCGAGACATCGCTAATCTCCTTTATGGCTACACCTTC
TRBV6-5,TRBD2,.,TRBJ2-1,CASSYELGLHYNEQFF,TGTGCCAGCAGTTACGAGCTGGGACTACACTACAATGAGCAGTTCTTC
TRBV11-3,.,.,TRBJ1-2,CASSSDSQGTWYGYTF,TGTGCCAGCAGCTCAGACTCACAGGGAACGTGGTATGGCTACACCTTC
TRBV6-5,.,.,TRBJ1-2,CASSYSPGRGHGYTF,TGTGCCAGCAGTTACTCGCCGGGTAGGGGCCATGGCTACACCTTC
TRBV7-2,TRBD2,.,TRBJ2-7,CASSLAREMYEQYF,TGTGCCAGCAGCTTAGCGCGGGAGATGTACGAGCAGTACTTC
TRBV2,.,.,TRBJ2-4,CARAELTGNIQYF,TGTGCCAGGGCCGAGCTTACGGGAAACATTCAGTACTTC
TRBV30,.,.,TRBJ1-1,CAWSLKIIRGNTEAFF,TGTGCCTGGAGCCTAAAAATTATCAGGGGGAACACTGAAGCTTTCTTT
TRBV28,.,.,TRBJ2-3,CASSLRGQTDTQYF,TGTGCCAGCAGTCTGCGAGGACAGACAGATACGCAGTATTTT
TRBV14,TRBD2,once,TRBJ2-7,CASSRGLAGEGVRSSYEQYF,TGTGCCAGCAGCCGCGGACTAGCGGGAGAAGGAGTACGGAGCTCCTACGAGCAGTACTTC
TRBV5-6,.,few,TRBJ1-1,CASSSAGTEAFF,TGTGCCAGCAGCTCCGCGGGCACTGAAGCTTTCTTT
TRBV30,.,.,TRBJ2-5,CAWSVHILETQYF,TGTGCCTGGAGTGTACATATCCTGGAGACCCAGTACTTC
TRBV7-2,.,few,TRBJ1-2,CASSLGGAPGYTF,TGTGCCAGCAGCTTAGGCGGGGCGCCTGGCTACACCTTC
TRBV2,.,once,TRBJ2-3,CASSVSGRTDTQYF,TGTGCCAGCAGTGTGAGCGGTCGCACAGATACGCAGTATTTT
TRBV19,.,.,TRBJ1-5,CASSIGAGVNQPQHF,TGTGCCAGTAGTATAGGAGCAGGGGTAAATCAGCCCCAGCATTTT
TRBV7-9,TRBD2,.,TRBJ2-7,CASSPRTSGPAGYEQYF,TGTGCCAGCAGCCCCCGGACTAGCGGGCCGGCGGGCTACGAGCAGTACTTC
TRBV6-1,TRBD1,.,TRBJ2-1,CASNKDREGYNEQFF,TGTGCCAGCAACAAGGACAGGGAAGGCTACAATGAGCAGTTCTTC
TRBV4-1,TRBD1,.,TRBJ1-1,CASSQDVGQAATEAFF,TGCGCCAGCAGCCAAGATGTGGGACAGGCGGCCACTGAAGCTTTCTTT
TRBV5-6,TRBD1,.,TRBJ2-5,CASSTRQGWIQETQYF,TGTGCCAGCAGCACCCGACAGGGATGGATCCAAGAGACCCAGTACTTC
TRBV9,TRBD2,.,TRBJ2-7,CASSRLAGDSYEQYF,TGTGCCAGCAGCAGACTAGCGGGGGATTCCTACGAGCAGTACTTC
TRBV5-1,TRBD2,few,TRBJ2-3,CASSLAGNADTQYF,TGCGCCAGCAGCTTAGCGGGAAACGCGGATACGCAGTATTTT
TRBV5-1,.,.,TRBJ2-1,CASSYSEGEQFF,TGCGCCAGCAGTTACTCGGAGGGCGAGCAGTTCTTC
TRBV29-1,.,once,TRBJ2-3,CSVELPTRNRVDTQYF,TGCAGCGTTGAACTCCCGACACGAAACAGGGTAGATACGCAGTATTTT
TRBV27,.,.,TRBJ2-7,CASSSLLSGVAQYF,TGTGCCAGCAGTAGCCTACTTTCCGGGGTAGCGCAGTACTTC
TRBV7-9,.,once,TRBJ2-1,CASSDDWYNEQFF,TGTGCCAGCAGCGATGACTGGTACAATGAGCAGTTCTTC
TRBV7-2,TRBD2,.,TRBJ2-7,CASRSGGPVYEQYF,TGTGCCAGCAGGTCGGGGGGACCGGTCTACGAGCAGTACTTC
TRBV14,TRBD1,.,TRBJ2-5,CASSPFPHGQGIAYHLKETQYF,TGTGCCAGCAGCCCATTCCCTCACGGACAGGGGATCGCATACCATTTAAAAGAGACCCAGTACTTC
TRBV11-3,.,.,TRBJ1-1,CASSTSGLRTEAFF,TGTGCCAGCAGCACATCGGGACTTAGGACTGAAGCTTTCTTT
TRBV7-8,TRBD2,.,TRBJ2-3,CASSLPRSGLAGRTDTQYF,TGTGCCAGCAGCCTACCCCGTTCGGGACTAGCGGGAAGGACAGATACGCAGTATTTT
TRBV27,TRBD2,.,TRBJ2-1,CASTPRAGRFMDEQFF,TGTGCCAGCACCCCCCGAGCGGGACGGTTTATGGATGAGCAGTTCTTC
TRBV18,TRBD2,.,TRBJ2-2,CASSPGRIGQGTTSGRTNGELFF,TGTGCCAGCTCACCAGGTCGTATCGGACAGGGGACCACTAGCGGGAGGACAAACGGGGAGCTGTTTTTT
TRBV18,TRBD1,.,TRBJ2-7,CASSPGQSIYEQYF,TGTGCCAGCTCCCCGGGACAGTCAATTTACGAGCAGTACTTC
TRBV19,TRBD1,.,TRBJ1-5,CASSTTGGNQPQHF,TGTGCCAGTAGTACTACAGGGGGAAATCAGCCCCAGCATTTT
TRBV11-3,TRBD2,once,TRBJ2-3,CASSSPGGSWTDTQYF,TGTGCCAGCAGCTCCCCAGGCGGGAGCTGGACAGATACGCAGTATTTT
TRBV25-1,.,.,TRBJ2-1,CASSEYGNNNEQFF,TGTGCCAGCAGTGAATACGGGAACAACAATGAGCAGTTCTTC
TRBV10-3,.,few,TRBJ1-1,CAISSAQGPEAFF,TGTGCCATCAGTTCGGCGCAGGGCCCTGAAGCTTTCTTT
TRBV11-1,.,.,TRBJ1-1,CASRPGDSRATEAFF,TGTGCCAGCAGGCCAGGGGATTCTCGAGCCACTGAAGCTTTCTTT
TRBV6-5,.,.,TRBJ2-1,CASSYAQSSYNEQFF,TGTGCCAGCAGTTACGCACAGAGCTCCTACAATGAGCAGTTCTTC
TRBV7-9,.,.,TRBJ2-3,CASSRRTLTGVPDTQYF,TGTGCCAGCAGCCGGAGGACTCTCACTGGGGTCCCAGATACGCAGTATTTT
TRBV29-1,TRBD1,.,TRBJ2-2,CSVYTGVANTGELFF,TGCAGCGTTTATACAGGGGTGGCGAACACCGGGGAGCTGTTTTTT
TRBV10-3,.,.,TRBJ2-7,CAISSLVEGAYEQYF,TGTGCCATCAGCTCACTAGTCGAGGGGGCCTACGAGCAGTACTTC
TRBV5-1,TRBD1,.,TRBJ1-4,CASSLDRGKEKLFF,TGCGCCAGCAGCTTGGACAGGGGAAAGGAAAAACTGTTTTTT
TRBV2,TRBD1,.,TRBJ1-5,CASSEGQGDGAGQPQHF,TGTGCCAGCAGTGAAGGACAGGGGGATGGGGCAGGGCAGCCCCAGCATTTT
TRBV28,TRBD1,.,TRBJ2-7,CASSLPGQKSYEQYF,TGTGCCAGCAGTTTACCGGGACAGAAATCCTACGAGCAGTACTTC
TRBV2,TRBD1,.,TRBJ2-7,CASSETGVEKQYF,TGTGCCAGCAGTGAAACAGGGGTTGAGAAGCAGTACTTC
TRBV6-1,TRBD2,once,TRBJ2-2,CAGMAGGRVTGELFF,TGTGCCGGAATGGCGGGAGGGCGGGTCACCGGGGAGCTGTTTTTT
TRBV9,.,.,TRBJ1-4,CASSPNRATNEKLFF,TGTGCCAGCAGCCCGAACAGGGCCACTAATGAAAAACTGTTTTTT
TRBV11-3,.,.,TRBJ2-3,CASRRVDTQYF,TGTGCCAGCAGGAGGGTGGATACGCAGTATTTT